Following are 11 T cell receptor beta chains from one sample sequenced in a study of CD8 T cells in Susac syndrome. Reverse transcription of roughly 0.45 to 1 ug RNA used random hexamers. Using its own MiXCR run on the immunoSEQ multiplex PCR reads, TCRdb lists one record per CDR3 protein. Of 110,000 or so distinct CDR3 sequences in the sample, roughly 94% were seen once. Specimen: CD4+ T cells from PBMCs. Source of these receptors: a human donor in good health.

The chain has TRBV11-2 and TRBJ2-5, with 7 bases fitting TRBD2. CDR3 length equals 15 residues. Germline CDR1 reads SGHAT; CDR2 reads FQNNGV. With 3 bases clipped from V and 5 bases from J, the junction kept 9 bases outside the gene matches. CDR3 coding DNA: TGTGCCAGCAGCTTTCCCTCGGGTAGCGGGGAGACCCAGTACTTC. The encoded protein is CASSFPSGSGETQYF. The full variable domain, its missing parts supplied by reference TRBV11-2 and TRBJ2-5, is EAGVAQSPRYKIIEKRQSVAFWCNPISGHATLYWYQQILGQGPKLLIQFQNNGVVDDSQLPKDRFSAERLKGVDSTLKIQPAKLEDSAVYLCASSFPSGSGETQYFGPGTRLLVL.

The chain is built from TRBV4-2 and TRBJ1-1, with 7 bases fitting TRBD1. The CDR3 runs to 14 residues. Per the germline V gene, CDR1 is LGHNA and CDR2 is YNFKEQ. The V and J ends lost 5 bases and 5 bases, in that order; junction bases with no gene match: 8. DNA for the CDR3: TGTGCCAGCAGCGAACCACAGGGGCGGACTGAAGCTTTCTTT. Translation gives CASSEPQGRTEAFF.

This chain connects TRBV12-3 or TRBV12-4 to TRBJ2-3; D uncertain. The V end was cut by 6 bases, the J end by 4 bases, with 8 bases between. The CDR3 contains 12 residues. DNA for the CDR3: TGTGCCAGCAGCCAAACCCCAGATACGCAGTATTTT. This sequence encodes CASSQTPDTQYF.

This clonotype appeared once. The rearrangement joins TRBV3-1 to TRBJ2-4; weak D call: TRBD2 (5 bases). The CDR3 has 14 residues. V was clipped by 2 bases and J by 6 bases, with 11 bases between them. Germline loops: CDR1 LGHDT, CDR2 YNNKEL (reference sequence). CDR3: CASSQKRSGNIQYF. The CDR3 DNA is TGTGCCAGCAGCCAAAAGCGGAGTGGAAACATTCAGTACTTC.

The chain recombines TRBV12-3 or TRBV12-4 with TRBJ2-3; D is undetermined. V gave up 7 bases and J gave up 0 bases, with 2 bases separating them. The CDR3 totals 11 residues. CDR3 bases: TGTGCCAGCACGAGCACAGATACGCAGTATTTT. This gives the protein CASTSTDTQYF.

The CDR3 spells CASSLFSGGRGSTEAFF. As DNA, the CDR3 is TGTGCCAGCAGTTTATTCAGCGGGGGGCGGGGAAGCACTGAAGCTTTCTTT. The chain is built from TRBV27 and TRBJ1-1; D is perhaps TRBD1 (6 bases). Looked up from germline, CDR1 is MNHEY and CDR2 is SMNVEV (reference sequence). V shed 1 base and J shed 4 bases, with 19 bases lying between them. The CDR3 has 17 amino acids.

The V call is TRBV7-9, the J call TRBJ2-3, with TRBD2 identical over 11 bases. The CDR3 covers 15 residues. The V gene end was trimmed by 0 bases and the J gene end by 6 bases; junction bases not matched to a gene: 2. From germline, CDR1 is SEHNR and CDR2 FQNEAQ (reference sequence). The chain's CDR3 is CASSLALAGVDTQYF. CDR3 DNA: TGTGCCAGCAGCTTAGCACTAGCGGGAGTTGATACGCAGTATTTT.

The gene calls are TRBV5-1 and TRBJ2-1, with 12 bases fitting TRBD2. This CDR3 has 14 amino acids. Per germline, CDR1 SGHRS and CDR2 YFSETQ. After removal of 4 bases from V and 15 bases from J, the junction contained 11 bases not matched to a gene. CDR3: CASSLGLAGESRFF. DNA of the CDR3: TGCGCCAGCAGCCTGGGACTAGCGGGCGAGAGCAGGTTCTTC.

The chain combines TRBV29-1 with TRBJ2-7; the D gene is possibly TRBD2 (6 bases). This CDR3 has 13 amino acids. Between the trimmed V and J ends, which lost 8 bases and 3 bases, there was a span of 17 bases. Germline-derived CDR1 and CDR2 are SQVTM and ANQGSEA. The CDR3 DNA is TGCAGCATCCGGGACTCCGCGTACTACGAGCAGTACTTC. Its translation is CSIRDSAYYEQYF.

The chain carries TRBV9 and TRBJ2-7; 7 bases fit TRBD2. The CDR3 has 15 residues. Germline V gives CDR1 SGDLS, CDR2 YYNGEE. Unmatched junction bases numbered 8, after V lost 3 bases and J lost 2 bases. CDR3: CASSARDYTPYEQYF. The CDR3 region has the DNA TGTGCCAGCAGCGCCCGGGACTACACCCCCTACGAGCAGTACTTC.

The chain employs TRBV15 and TRBJ2-7; weak D call: TRBD1 (6 bases). Trimming removed 1 base from V and 5 bases from J, with 15 bases in between. Germline CDR1 and CDR2: LNHNV and YYDKDF (reference sequence). The length of the CDR3 is 15 residues. CDR3 in amino acids: CATSRGTGKLNEQYF. CDR3 bases: TGTGCCACCAGCAGAGGAACAGGGAAATTAAACGAGCAGTACTTC.